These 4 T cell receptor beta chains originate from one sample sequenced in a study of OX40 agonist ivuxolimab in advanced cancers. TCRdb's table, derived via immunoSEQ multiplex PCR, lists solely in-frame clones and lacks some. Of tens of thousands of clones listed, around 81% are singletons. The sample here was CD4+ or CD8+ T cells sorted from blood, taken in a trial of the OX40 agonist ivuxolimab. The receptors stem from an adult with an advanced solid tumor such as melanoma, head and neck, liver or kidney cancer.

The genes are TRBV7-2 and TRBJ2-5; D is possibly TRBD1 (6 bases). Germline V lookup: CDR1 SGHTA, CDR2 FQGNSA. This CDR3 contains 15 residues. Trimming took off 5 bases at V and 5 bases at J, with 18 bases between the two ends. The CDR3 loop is CASSPTFGGGETQYF. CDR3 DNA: TGTGCCAGCAGCCCAACCTTTGGGGGCGGGGAGACCCAGTACTTC.

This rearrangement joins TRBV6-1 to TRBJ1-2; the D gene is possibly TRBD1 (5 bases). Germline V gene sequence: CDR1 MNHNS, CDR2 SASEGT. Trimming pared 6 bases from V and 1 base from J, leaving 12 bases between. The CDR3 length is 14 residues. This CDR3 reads CASRPDRINYGYTF. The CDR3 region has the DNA TGTGCCAGCAGACCCGACAGAATTAACTATGGCTACACCTTC.

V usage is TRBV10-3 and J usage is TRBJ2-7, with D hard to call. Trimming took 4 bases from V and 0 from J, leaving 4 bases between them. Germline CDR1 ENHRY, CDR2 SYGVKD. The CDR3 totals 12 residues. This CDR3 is CAISGNSYEQYF. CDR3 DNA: TGTGCCATCAGTGGCAACTCCTACGAGCAGTACTTC.

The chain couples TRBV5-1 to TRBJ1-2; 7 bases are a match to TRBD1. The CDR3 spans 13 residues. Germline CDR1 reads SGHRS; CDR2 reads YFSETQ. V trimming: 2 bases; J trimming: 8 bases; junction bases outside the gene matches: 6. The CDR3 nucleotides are TGCGCCAGCAGCTTAACGACAGGGTCCGGCTACACCTTC. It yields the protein CASSLTTGSGYTF.